This entry features one TCR beta chain sequence. This record comes from a study of CD8+ T cells in alopecia areata. Once RNA had been extracted, it was reverse transcribed into cDNA to act as the sequencing template. Data came from immunoSEQ multiplex PCR; TCRdb stores just in-frame clones and leaves some out. The data show hundreds of thousands of clones, 50% to 60% seen once. The V and J ends lost 3 bases and 0 bases respectively, with 5 bases between them. This CDR3 is built from 13 residues. Per the germline V gene, CDR1 is MNHEY and CDR2 is SVGAGI. This sequence joins TRBV6-5 and TRBJ1-1; D remains unclear. This TCR was sampled from a human donor with alopecia areata. This material consisted of CD4+ T cells sorted from blood, taken at week 0. The CDR3 DNA reads as TGTGCCAGCAGTTATGAGGTGAACACTGAAGCTTTCTTT. This sequence encodes CASSYEVNTEAFF.